This is a list of T cell receptor beta chains from one sample in a study of shared clonotypes between healthy human individuals. Sequencing was performed with immunoSEQ multiplex PCR; in TCRdb, only in-frame clones are kept and a portion is missing. The sample yields 2,100,000 or so clones, more than 90% seen once. The sample taken for sequencing was naive CD4+ T cells sorted from blood. The receptors shown here come from a man in his late teens or twenties in good health. Each CDR3 is given with its conserved first and last residue. A D gene is named only where the DNA matches it firmly. Clone size is not always given. Where it is, it says once, few, many or a class for expanded clones.

clone_size: .
v_call: TRBV9
j_call: TRBJ2-5
d_call: .
cdr3_nt: TGTGCCAGCAGCACAGGGGGAGGGGAGACCCAGTACTTC
cdr3_aa: CASSTGGGETQYF

clone_size: .
v_call: TRBV27
j_call: TRBJ1-6
d_call: .
cdr3_nt: TGTGCCAGCAGTTTTCAGGGGCTGTCACCCCTCCACTTT
cdr3_aa: CASSFQGLSPLHF

clone_size: .
v_call: TRBV19
j_call: TRBJ1-2
d_call: .
cdr3_nt: TGTGCCAGTAGCCGGGACCGTAACTATGGCTACACCTTC
cdr3_aa: CASSRDRNYGYTF

clone_size: .
v_call: TRBV4-1
j_call: TRBJ1-5
d_call: .
cdr3_nt: TGCGCCAGCAGCCTCGTGCCAGCGGGCTTCAATCAGCCCCAGCATTTT
cdr3_aa: CASSLVPAGFNQPQHF

clone_size: .
v_call: TRBV30
j_call: TRBJ2-5
d_call: .
cdr3_nt: TGTGCCTGGAGTCGATCCCGGGACTCCCAAGAGACCCAGTACTTC
cdr3_aa: CAWSRSRDSQETQYF

clone_size: .
v_call: TRBV9
j_call: TRBJ2-6
d_call: .
cdr3_nt: TGTGCCAGCAGCGTAGAAGGGGCTGGGGCCAACGTCCTGACTTTC
cdr3_aa: CASSVEGAGANVLTF

clone_size: .
v_call: TRBV2
j_call: TRBJ2-2
d_call: .
cdr3_nt: TGTGCCAGCAGTGAAATCCCCACGAACACCGGGGAGCTGTTTTTT
cdr3_aa: CASSEIPTNTGELFF

clone_size: .
v_call: TRBV29-1
j_call: TRBJ1-1
d_call: TRBD1
cdr3_nt: TGCAGCGCCGGGACAGGGGGCGGCACAGCTTTCTTT
cdr3_aa: CSAGTGGGTAFF

clone_size: .
v_call: TRBV5-1
j_call: TRBJ2-5
d_call: TRBD2
cdr3_nt: TGCGCCAGCAGCGGACGGGCGGGAGGGGCTGAGACCCAGTACTTC
cdr3_aa: CASSGRAGGAETQYF

clone_size: .
v_call: TRBV28
j_call: TRBJ1-5
d_call: TRBD1
cdr3_nt: TGTGCCAGCAGATACGGACAGGGAGGATGGCAGCCCCAGCATTTT
cdr3_aa: CASRYGQGGWQPQHF

clone_size: .
v_call: TRBV6-1
j_call: TRBJ1-5
d_call: .
cdr3_nt: TGTGCCAGCGTACAGGATTACCGTGGCAATCAGCCCCAGCATTTT
cdr3_aa: CASVQDYRGNQPQHF

clone_size: .
v_call: TRBV5-1
j_call: TRBJ2-7
d_call: .
cdr3_nt: TGCGCCAGCAGCTTTCAGGACCCCCACTCCTACGAGCAGTACTTC
cdr3_aa: CASSFQDPHSYEQYF

clone_size: .
v_call: TRBV4-1
j_call: TRBJ1-5
d_call: TRBD1
cdr3_nt: TGCGCCAGCAGCCAGGAAACAGGGGACGCATTTAATCAGCCCCAGCATTTT
cdr3_aa: CASSQETGDAFNQPQHF

clone_size: .
v_call: TRBV21-1
j_call: TRBJ2-7
d_call: .
cdr3_nt: TGTGCCAGCAGCTTGGTTGGACTAGCGGGACGGTGGTACGAGCAGTACTTC
cdr3_aa: CASSLVGLAGRWYEQYF

clone_size: .
v_call: TRBV7-9
j_call: TRBJ2-1
d_call: .
cdr3_nt: TGTGCCAGCAGTCTACAGGGCAGTGAGCAGTTCTTC
cdr3_aa: CASSLQGSEQFF

clone_size: .
v_call: TRBV7-2
j_call: TRBJ2-3
d_call: TRBD1
cdr3_nt: TGTGCCAGCAGCCTCAGGGGGCGAGGTGATACGCAGTATTTT
cdr3_aa: CASSLRGRGDTQYF

clone_size: .
v_call: TRBV2
j_call: TRBJ2-3
d_call: .
cdr3_nt: TGTGCCAGCAAGCTTAGACAGACAGATACGCAGTATTTT
cdr3_aa: CASKLRQTDTQYF

clone_size: .
v_call: TRBV5-4
j_call: TRBJ2-4
d_call: TRBD2
cdr3_nt: TGTGCCAGCAGCTTGGGGGCGGGAGGATCCAAAAACATTCAGTACTTC
cdr3_aa: CASSLGAGGSKNIQYF

clone_size: .
v_call: TRBV7-2
j_call: TRBJ2-7
d_call: .
cdr3_nt: TGTGCCAGCAGCTTAGATGGGACCTCCCTCGGGTACGAGCAGTACTTC
cdr3_aa: CASSLDGTSLGYEQYF

clone_size: .
v_call: TRBV6-1
j_call: TRBJ2-6
d_call: .
cdr3_nt: TGTGCCAGCAGCGCAGACACCTCTGGGGCCAACGTCCTGACTTTC
cdr3_aa: CASSADTSGANVLTF

clone_size: .
v_call: TRBV4-3
j_call: TRBJ2-7
d_call: TRBD2
cdr3_nt: TGCGCCAGCAGCCAAGGGCTAGCGGGTCCCTACGAGCAGTACTTC
cdr3_aa: CASSQGLAGPYEQYF

clone_size: once
v_call: TRBV19
j_call: TRBJ1-1
d_call: TRBD1
cdr3_nt: TGTGCCAGTAGTATAGAGGGGACAGGAACAAAAGCTTTCTTT
cdr3_aa: CASSIEGTGTKAFF

clone_size: .
v_call: TRBV18
j_call: TRBJ2-5
d_call: .
cdr3_nt: TGTGCCAGCTCACCAAGGGCAGGGGAGCGAGAGACCCAGTACTTC
cdr3_aa: CASSPRAGERETQYF

clone_size: .
v_call: TRBV29-1
j_call: TRBJ2-7
d_call: TRBD1
cdr3_nt: TGCAGCGTTGAAGACCTAGGGGGGACAGGGTGGGATTTTGGCGAGCAGTACTTC
cdr3_aa: CSVEDLGGTGWDFGEQYF

clone_size: .
v_call: TRBV5-1
j_call: TRBJ2-7
d_call: .
cdr3_nt: TGCGCCAGCAGCAGAGCAGGGGGGTACGAGCAGTACTTC
cdr3_aa: CASSRAGGYEQYF

clone_size: .
v_call: TRBV27
j_call: TRBJ1-2
d_call: .
cdr3_nt: TGTGCCAGCTCGCCCCAATTTAACCCATTCTATGGCTACACCTTC
cdr3_aa: CASSPQFNPFYGYTF

clone_size: .
v_call: TRBV28
j_call: TRBJ1-5
d_call: .
cdr3_nt: TGTGCCAGCAAACTCGAGGGGAAGAATCAGCCCCAGCATTTT
cdr3_aa: CASKLEGKNQPQHF

clone_size: .
v_call: TRBV16
j_call: TRBJ1-2
d_call: .
cdr3_nt: TGTGCCAGCAGCCAAACTAGGGTGGGCGACTATGGCTACACCTTC
cdr3_aa: CASSQTRVGDYGYTF

clone_size: .
v_call: TRBV2
j_call: TRBJ1-3
d_call: .
cdr3_nt: TGTGCCAGTTATAGAACCGCTACTAACACCATATATTTT
cdr3_aa: CASYRTATNTIYF

clone_size: .
v_call: TRBV5-4
j_call: TRBJ2-7
d_call: TRBD2
cdr3_nt: TGTGCCAGCAGCTTTGGACCGGGACTAGCGGGGGTCGAGCAGTACTTC
cdr3_aa: CASSFGPGLAGVEQYF

clone_size: .
v_call: TRBV18
j_call: TRBJ2-1
d_call: .
cdr3_nt: TGTGCCAGCTCACCACCGGTGAGCCGTCCGAGCAATGAGCAGTTCTTC
cdr3_aa: CASSPPVSRPSNEQFF

clone_size: .
v_call: TRBV19
j_call: TRBJ2-1
d_call: .
cdr3_nt: TGTGCCAGTACTGAGGGGACCGCCTACAATGAGCAGTTCTTC
cdr3_aa: CASTEGTAYNEQFF

clone_size: .
v_call: TRBV7-9
j_call: TRBJ2-2
d_call: .
cdr3_nt: TGTGCCAGCAGCTCCCGACCGAACACCGGGGAGCTGTTTTTT
cdr3_aa: CASSSRPNTGELFF

clone_size: .
v_call: TRBV6-1
j_call: TRBJ2-1
d_call: TRBD1
cdr3_nt: TGTGCCACTTACCGGGACAGGGGAAATGAGCAGTTCTTC
cdr3_aa: CATYRDRGNEQFF

clone_size: .
v_call: TRBV28
j_call: TRBJ2-7
d_call: TRBD1
cdr3_nt: TGTGCCAGCAGGTTACCAGGGGGCCAAGAAACCTACGAGCAGTACTTC
cdr3_aa: CASRLPGGQETYEQYF

clone_size: .
v_call: TRBV4-1
j_call: TRBJ1-4
d_call: .
cdr3_nt: TGCGCCAGCAGCCCCCGACAGAATACTAATGAAAAACTGTTTTTT
cdr3_aa: CASSPRQNTNEKLFF

clone_size: .
v_call: TRBV7-9
j_call: TRBJ2-7
d_call: .
cdr3_nt: TGTGCCAGCAGTCCCGAGGGAGTCTACGAGCAGTACTTC
cdr3_aa: CASSPEGVYEQYF

clone_size: .
v_call: TRBV7-8
j_call: TRBJ2-5
d_call: .
cdr3_nt: TGTGCCAGCAGCTTGGTACCCCCGGGGGAGACCCAGTACTTC
cdr3_aa: CASSLVPPGETQYF

clone_size: .
v_call: TRBV7-2
j_call: TRBJ2-5
d_call: .
cdr3_nt: TGTGCCAGCAGCTTAGTGCCCCTGTACCAAGAGACCCAGTACTTC
cdr3_aa: CASSLVPLYQETQYF

clone_size: .
v_call: TRBV5-4
j_call: TRBJ2-1
d_call: .
cdr3_nt: TGTGCCAGCGGGGGGGGCCGGTCCTACAATGAGCAGTTCTTC
cdr3_aa: CASGGGRSYNEQFF

clone_size: .
v_call: TRBV5-1
j_call: TRBJ2-2
d_call: .
cdr3_nt: TGCGCCAGCAGCCCAAAGGAATCCAACACCGGGGAGCTGTTTTTT
cdr3_aa: CASSPKESNTGELFF

clone_size: .
v_call: TRBV6-6
j_call: TRBJ2-7
d_call: TRBD1
cdr3_nt: TGTGCCAGCAGTTACAGGGGACAGGGAAAAGACGAGCAGTACTTC
cdr3_aa: CASSYRGQGKDEQYF

clone_size: .
v_call: TRBV6-1
j_call: TRBJ2-1
d_call: TRBD2
cdr3_nt: TGTGCCAGCAGGTCCGGGACTAGCGGGAGGGTGGAGCAGTTCTTC
cdr3_aa: CASRSGTSGRVEQFF

clone_size: .
v_call: TRBV5-6
j_call: TRBJ2-5
d_call: .
cdr3_nt: TGTGCCAGCAGCTTTAAGGAGACCCAGTACTTC
cdr3_aa: CASSFKETQYF

clone_size: .
v_call: TRBV15
j_call: TRBJ1-2
d_call: .
cdr3_nt: TGTGCCACCAGCAGAGATCTGGCCGGGAATGGCTACACCTTC
cdr3_aa: CATSRDLAGNGYTF

clone_size: .
v_call: TRBV29-1
j_call: TRBJ2-5
d_call: .
cdr3_nt: TGCAGCGTTCTCGGGGGGCTGGGAGAGACCCAGTACTTC
cdr3_aa: CSVLGGLGETQYF

clone_size: .
v_call: TRBV19
j_call: TRBJ1-2
d_call: .
cdr3_nt: TGTGCCAGTAGTATAGGAGCACGGGGCTATGGCTACACCTTC
cdr3_aa: CASSIGARGYGYTF

clone_size: .
v_call: TRBV5-5
j_call: TRBJ1-1
d_call: .
cdr3_nt: TGTGCCAGCAGCGTATCACGGGGCCGAGAGAACACTGAAGCTTTCTTT
cdr3_aa: CASSVSRGRENTEAFF

clone_size: .
v_call: TRBV5-1
j_call: TRBJ2-1
d_call: TRBD2
cdr3_nt: TGCGCCAGCAGCTTGGGACCGGGACTAGCGTCCAATGAGCAGTTCTTC
cdr3_aa: CASSLGPGLASNEQFF

clone_size: .
v_call: TRBV18
j_call: TRBJ2-7
d_call: TRBD1
cdr3_nt: TGTGCCAGCTCACCACCCTATGGGACAGGCCACTACGAGCAGTACTTC
cdr3_aa: CASSPPYGTGHYEQYF

clone_size: .
v_call: TRBV4-2
j_call: TRBJ2-2
d_call: .
cdr3_nt: TGTGCCAGCAGCCAAGAACGGAGCCTCGCGAACACCGGGGAGCTGTTTTTT
cdr3_aa: CASSQERSLANTGELFF

clone_size: .
v_call: TRBV7-9
j_call: TRBJ1-3
d_call: .
cdr3_nt: TGTGCCAGCTCCGAGGGGGACGGAAACACCATATATTTT
cdr3_aa: CASSEGDGNTIYF

clone_size: .
v_call: TRBV4-3
j_call: TRBJ2-1
d_call: .
cdr3_nt: TGCGCCAGCAGCCCGGTTCGAGGGCCGACCATCAATGAGCAGTTCTTC
cdr3_aa: CASSPVRGPTINEQFF

clone_size: .
v_call: TRBV10-1
j_call: TRBJ2-7
d_call: TRBD1
cdr3_nt: TGCGCCAGCAGCCGGGACAGGAGCTCCTACGAGCAGTACTTC
cdr3_aa: CASSRDRSSYEQYF

clone_size: .
v_call: TRBV5-6
j_call: TRBJ1-6
d_call: TRBD1
cdr3_nt: TGTGCCAGCAGCCTAGGGACCGGGACAGGGAATCGGTCACCCCTCCACTTT
cdr3_aa: CASSLGTGTGNRSPLHF

clone_size: .
v_call: TRBV6-4
j_call: TRBJ1-1
d_call: TRBD1
cdr3_nt: TGTGCCAGCCTAACAGGGGTCGATTGCACTGAAGCTTTCTTT
cdr3_aa: CASLTGVDCTEAFF

clone_size: .
v_call: TRBV9
j_call: TRBJ2-6
d_call: .
cdr3_nt: TGTGCCAGCAGCGACCAAACAGGTGCTGGGGCCAACGTCCTGACTTTC
cdr3_aa: CASSDQTGAGANVLTF